This T cell receptor beta chain was captured by sequencing in a study of blood T cells in healthy people across ages. The CDR3 has 14 amino acids. The ends lost 5 bases at V and 4 bases at J; junction bases unmatched: 5. The germline CDR1 and CDR2 sequences are SGHRS and YFSETQ. This clonotype appeared a few times. Its specificity is not known. A second roughly 6 to 11 cycle PCR used barcoded and J-beta primers. TCRdb re-called the 5' RACE reads through MiXCR, storing one row per CDR3 protein. This table holds around 600,000 distinct CDR3 sequences, around half found once. Broader study findings: No conclusive comparison of naive versus antigen-experienced cells was possible with unsorted PBMCs. There were more naive CD4+ cells and higher diversity in long-lived donors than in aged donors.

The chain links TRBV5-1 to TRBJ2-3; 9 bases match TRBD2. This TCR was sampled from a man older than 75 in good health. Sequencing was carried out using blood. The CDR3 loop is CASRASGTPDTQYF. CDR3 nucleotide sequence: TGCGCCAGCAGGGCTAGCGGGACCCCAGATACGCAGTATTTT.